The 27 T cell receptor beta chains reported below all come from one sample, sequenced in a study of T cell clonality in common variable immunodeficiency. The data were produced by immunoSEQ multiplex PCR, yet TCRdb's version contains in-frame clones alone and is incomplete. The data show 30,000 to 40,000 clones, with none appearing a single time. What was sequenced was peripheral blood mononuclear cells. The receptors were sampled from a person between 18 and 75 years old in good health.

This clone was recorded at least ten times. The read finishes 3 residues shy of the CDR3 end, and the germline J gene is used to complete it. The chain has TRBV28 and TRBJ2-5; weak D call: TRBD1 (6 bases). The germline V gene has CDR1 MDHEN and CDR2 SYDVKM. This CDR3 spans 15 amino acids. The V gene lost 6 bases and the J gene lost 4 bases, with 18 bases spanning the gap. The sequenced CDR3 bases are TGTGCCAGCAGCCCAACAGGGAGATGGGCAGAGACC. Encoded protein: CASSPTGRWAET. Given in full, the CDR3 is CASSPTGRWAETQYF.

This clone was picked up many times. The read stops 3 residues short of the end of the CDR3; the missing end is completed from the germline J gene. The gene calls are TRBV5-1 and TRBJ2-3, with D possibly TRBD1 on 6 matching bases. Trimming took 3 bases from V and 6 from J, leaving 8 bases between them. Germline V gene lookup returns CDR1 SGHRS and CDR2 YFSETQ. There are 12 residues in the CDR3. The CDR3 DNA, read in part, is TGCGCCAGCAGCTATCAGGGGGATACG. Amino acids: CASSYQGDT. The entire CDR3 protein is CASSYQGDTQYF.

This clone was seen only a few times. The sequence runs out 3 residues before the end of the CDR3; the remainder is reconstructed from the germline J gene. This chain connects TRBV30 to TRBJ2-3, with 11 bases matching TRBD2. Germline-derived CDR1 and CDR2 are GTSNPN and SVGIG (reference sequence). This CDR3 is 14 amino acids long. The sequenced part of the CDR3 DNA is TGTGCCTGGTCGGGACTAGCGGTCCAAGAGACG. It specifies CAWSGLAVQET. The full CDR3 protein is CAWSGLAVQETQYF.

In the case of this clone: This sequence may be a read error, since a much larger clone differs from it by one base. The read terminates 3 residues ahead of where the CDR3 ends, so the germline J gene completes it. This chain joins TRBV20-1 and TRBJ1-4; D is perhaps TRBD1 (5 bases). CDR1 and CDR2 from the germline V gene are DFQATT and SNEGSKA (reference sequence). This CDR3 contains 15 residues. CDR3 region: CSAGDFPSGANVLFF. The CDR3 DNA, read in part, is TGCAGTGCCGGGGACTTTCCCTCTGGGGCCAACGTA.

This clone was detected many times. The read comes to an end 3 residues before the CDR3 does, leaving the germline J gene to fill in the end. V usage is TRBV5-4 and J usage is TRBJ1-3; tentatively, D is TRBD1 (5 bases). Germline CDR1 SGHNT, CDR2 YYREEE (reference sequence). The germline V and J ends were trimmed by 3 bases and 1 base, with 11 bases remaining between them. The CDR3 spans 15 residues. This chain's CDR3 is CASSWGVESGNTIYF. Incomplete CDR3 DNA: TGTGCCAGCAGCTGGGGGGTAGAATCTGGAAACACC. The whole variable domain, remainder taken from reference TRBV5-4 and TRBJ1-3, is ETGVTQSPTHLIKTRGQQVTLRCSSQSGHNTVSWYQQALGQGPQFIFQYYREEENGRGNFPPRFSGLQFPNYSSELNVNALELDDSALYLCASSWGVESGNTIYFGEGSWLTVV.

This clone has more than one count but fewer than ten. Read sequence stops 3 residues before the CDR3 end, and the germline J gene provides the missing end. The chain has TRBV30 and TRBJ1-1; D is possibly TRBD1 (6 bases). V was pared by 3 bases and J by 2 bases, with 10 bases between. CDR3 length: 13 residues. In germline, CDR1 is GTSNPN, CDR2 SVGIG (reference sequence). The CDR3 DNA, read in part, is TGTGCCTGGAGCAGACAGGCAAACACTGAA. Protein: CAWSRQANTE. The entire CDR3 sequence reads CAWSRQANTEAFF.

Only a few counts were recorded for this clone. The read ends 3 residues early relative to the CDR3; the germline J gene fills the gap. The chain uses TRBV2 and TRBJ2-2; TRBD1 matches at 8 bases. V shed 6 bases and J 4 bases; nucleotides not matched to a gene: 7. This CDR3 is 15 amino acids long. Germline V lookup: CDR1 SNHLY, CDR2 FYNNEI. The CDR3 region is CASSGQGLSTGELFF. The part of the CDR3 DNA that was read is TGTGCCAGCAGCGGACAGGGTTTGAGCACCGGGGAG.

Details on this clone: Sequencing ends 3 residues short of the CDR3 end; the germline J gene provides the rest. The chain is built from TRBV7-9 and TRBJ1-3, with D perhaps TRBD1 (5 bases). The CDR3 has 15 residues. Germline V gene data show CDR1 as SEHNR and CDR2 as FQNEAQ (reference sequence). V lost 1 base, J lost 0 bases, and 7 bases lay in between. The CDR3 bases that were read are TGTGCCAGCAGCTTAGGGACAAACTCTGGAAACACC. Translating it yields CASSLGTNSGNT. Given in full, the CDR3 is CASSLGTNSGNTIYF. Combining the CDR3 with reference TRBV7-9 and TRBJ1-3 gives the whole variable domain DTGVSQNPRHKITKRGQNVTFRCDPISEHNRLYWYRQTLGQGPEFLTYFQNEAQLEKSRLLSDRFSAERPKGSFSTLEIQRTEQGDSAMYLCASSLGTNSGNTIYFGEGSWLTVV.

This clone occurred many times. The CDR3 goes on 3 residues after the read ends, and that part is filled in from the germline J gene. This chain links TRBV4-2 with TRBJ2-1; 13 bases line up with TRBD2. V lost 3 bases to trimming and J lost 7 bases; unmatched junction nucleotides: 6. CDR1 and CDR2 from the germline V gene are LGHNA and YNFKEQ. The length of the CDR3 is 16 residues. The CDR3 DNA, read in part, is TGTGCCAGCAGCCAGGGAGGGACTAGCGGGGTAAATGAG. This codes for CASSQGGTSGVNE. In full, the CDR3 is CASSQGGTSGVNEQFF.

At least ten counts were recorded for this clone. The chain's CDR3 is CASRFGGPADTQYF. CDR3 DNA, as far as it was read: TGTGCCAGCAGGTTCGGAGGGCCTGCAGATACG. The chain employs TRBV13 and TRBJ2-3; D may be TRBD2 (6 bases). The read ends 3 residues before the CDR3 terminus; that terminus is restored from the germline J gene. Germline V gene data show CDR1 as PRHDT and CDR2 as FYEKMQ (reference sequence). The V end was cut by 6 bases, the J end by 4 bases, with 14 bases between. CDR3 length equals 14 residues. Variable domain in full (rest from reference TRBV13 and TRBJ2-3): AAGVIQSPRHLIKEKRETATLKCYPIPRHDTVYWYQQGPGQDPQFLISFYEKMQSDKGSIPDRFSAQQFSDYHSELNMSSLELGDSALYFCASRFGGPADTQYFGPGTRLTVL.

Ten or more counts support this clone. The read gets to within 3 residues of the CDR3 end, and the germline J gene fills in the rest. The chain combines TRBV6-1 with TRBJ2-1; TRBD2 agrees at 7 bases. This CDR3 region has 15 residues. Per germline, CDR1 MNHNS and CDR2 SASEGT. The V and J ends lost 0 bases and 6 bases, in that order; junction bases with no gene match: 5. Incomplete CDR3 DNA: TGTGCCAGCAGTGAAGCTTCGCGGGGGAGCAATGAG. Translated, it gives CASSEASRGSNE. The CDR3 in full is CASSEASRGSNEQFF.

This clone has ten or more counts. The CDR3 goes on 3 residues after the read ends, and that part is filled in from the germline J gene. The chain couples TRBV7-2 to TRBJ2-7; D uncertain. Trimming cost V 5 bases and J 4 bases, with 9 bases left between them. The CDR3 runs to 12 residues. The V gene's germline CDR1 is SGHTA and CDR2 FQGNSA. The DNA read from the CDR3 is TGTGCCAGCAGCCCCCAGGTATACGAG. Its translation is CASSPQVYE. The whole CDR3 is CASSPQVYEQYF.

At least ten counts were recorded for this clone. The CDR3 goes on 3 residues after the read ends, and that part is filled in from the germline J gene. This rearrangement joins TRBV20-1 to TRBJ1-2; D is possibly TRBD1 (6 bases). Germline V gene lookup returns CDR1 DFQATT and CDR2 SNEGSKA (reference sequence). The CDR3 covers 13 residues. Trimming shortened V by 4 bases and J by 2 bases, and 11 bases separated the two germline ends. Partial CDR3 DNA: TGCAGTGCTACTACCAGGGGAAACTATGGC. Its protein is CSATTRGNYG. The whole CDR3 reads CSATTRGNYGYTF.

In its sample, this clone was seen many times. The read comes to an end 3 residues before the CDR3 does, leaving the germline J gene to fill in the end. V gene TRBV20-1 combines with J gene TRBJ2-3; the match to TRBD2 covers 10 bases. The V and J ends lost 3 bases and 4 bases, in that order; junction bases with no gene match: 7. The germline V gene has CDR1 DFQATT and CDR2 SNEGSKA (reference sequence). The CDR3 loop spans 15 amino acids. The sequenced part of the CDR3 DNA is TGCAGTGCTAGGTGGGCTAGCGGGAGAGCAGATACG. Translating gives CSARWASGRADT. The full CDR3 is CSARWASGRADTQYF.

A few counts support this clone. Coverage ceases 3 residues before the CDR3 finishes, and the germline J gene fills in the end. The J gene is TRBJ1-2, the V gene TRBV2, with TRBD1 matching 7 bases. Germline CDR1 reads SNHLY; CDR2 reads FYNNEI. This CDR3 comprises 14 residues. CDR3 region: CASSLQGPGETYTF. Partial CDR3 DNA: TGTGCCAGCAGTTTACAGGGGCCGGGGGAGACC. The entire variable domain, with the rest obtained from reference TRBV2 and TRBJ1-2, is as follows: EPEVTQTPSHQVTQMGQEVILRCVPISNHLYFYWYRQILGQKVEFLVSFYNNEISEKSEIFDDQFSVERPDGSNFTLKIRSTKLEDSAMYFCASSLQGPGETYTFGSGTRLTVV.

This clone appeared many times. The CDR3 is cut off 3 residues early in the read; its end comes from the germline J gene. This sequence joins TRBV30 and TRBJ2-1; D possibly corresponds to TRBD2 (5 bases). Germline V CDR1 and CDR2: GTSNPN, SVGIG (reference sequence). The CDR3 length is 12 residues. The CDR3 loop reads CAGEGTYNEQFF. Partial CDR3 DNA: TGTGCTGGTGAGGGTACCTACAATGAG.

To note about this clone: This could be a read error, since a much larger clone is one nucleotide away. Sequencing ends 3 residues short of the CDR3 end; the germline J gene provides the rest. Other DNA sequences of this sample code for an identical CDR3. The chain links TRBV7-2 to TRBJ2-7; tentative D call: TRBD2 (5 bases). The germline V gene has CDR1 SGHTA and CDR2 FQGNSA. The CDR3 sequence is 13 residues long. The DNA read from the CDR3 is TGCGCCAGCAGCTTAGACTATGCCTACGAG. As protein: CASSLDYAYE. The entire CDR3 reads CASSLDYAYEQYF. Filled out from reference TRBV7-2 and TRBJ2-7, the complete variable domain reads GAGVSQSPSNKVTEKGKDVELRCDPISGHTALYWYRQSLGQGLEFLIYFQGNSAPDKSGLPSDRFSAERTGGSVSTLTIQRTQQEDSAVYLCASSLDYAYEQYFGPGTRLTVT.

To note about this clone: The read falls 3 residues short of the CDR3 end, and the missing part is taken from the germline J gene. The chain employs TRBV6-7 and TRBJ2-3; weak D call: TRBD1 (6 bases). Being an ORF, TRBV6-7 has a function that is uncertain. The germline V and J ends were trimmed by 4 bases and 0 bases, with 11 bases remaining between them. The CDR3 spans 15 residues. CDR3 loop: CASSFSGDSTDTQYF. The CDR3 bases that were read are TGTGCCAGCAGTTTTTCAGGGGATAGCACAGATACG.

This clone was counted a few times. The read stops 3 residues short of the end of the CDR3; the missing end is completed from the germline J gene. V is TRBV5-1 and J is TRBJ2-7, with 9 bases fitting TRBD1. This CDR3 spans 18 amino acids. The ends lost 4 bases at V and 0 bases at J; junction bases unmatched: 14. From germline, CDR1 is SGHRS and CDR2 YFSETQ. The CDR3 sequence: CASSRTGQGSLLSYEQYF. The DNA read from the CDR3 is TGCGCCAGCAGCAGAACCGGACAGGGGTCCCTCCTCTCCTACGAG.

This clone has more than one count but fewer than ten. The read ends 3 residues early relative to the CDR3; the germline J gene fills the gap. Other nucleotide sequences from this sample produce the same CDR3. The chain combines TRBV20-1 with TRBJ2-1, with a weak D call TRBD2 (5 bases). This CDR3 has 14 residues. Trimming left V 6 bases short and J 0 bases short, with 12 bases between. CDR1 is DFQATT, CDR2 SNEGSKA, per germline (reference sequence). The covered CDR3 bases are TGCAGTGCGTCCTCGGGGAGCTCCTACAATGAG. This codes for CSASSGSSYNE. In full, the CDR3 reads CSASSGSSYNEQFF.

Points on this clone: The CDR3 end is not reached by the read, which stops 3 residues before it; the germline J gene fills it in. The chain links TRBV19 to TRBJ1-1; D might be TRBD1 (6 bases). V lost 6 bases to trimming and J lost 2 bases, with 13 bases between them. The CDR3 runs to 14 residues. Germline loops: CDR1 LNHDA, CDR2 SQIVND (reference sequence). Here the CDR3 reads CASREGQFNTEAFF. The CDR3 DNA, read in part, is TGTGCCAGTAGGGAAGGACAGTTTAACACTGAA.

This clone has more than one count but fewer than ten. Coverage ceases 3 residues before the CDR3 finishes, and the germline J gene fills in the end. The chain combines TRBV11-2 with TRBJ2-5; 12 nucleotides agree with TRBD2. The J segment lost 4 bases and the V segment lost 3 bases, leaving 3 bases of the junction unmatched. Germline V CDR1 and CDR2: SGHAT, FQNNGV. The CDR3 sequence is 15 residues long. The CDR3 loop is CASSFSSGGGETQYF. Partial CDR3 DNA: TGTGCCAGCAGCTTCTCTAGCGGGGGGGGAGAGACC.

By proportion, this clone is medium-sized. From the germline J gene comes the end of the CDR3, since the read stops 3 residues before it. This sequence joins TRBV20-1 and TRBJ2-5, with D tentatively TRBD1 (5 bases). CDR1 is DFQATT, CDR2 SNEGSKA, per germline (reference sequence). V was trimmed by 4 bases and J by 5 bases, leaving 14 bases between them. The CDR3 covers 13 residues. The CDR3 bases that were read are TGCAGTGCTACCACTGCCAAGGGGGAGACC. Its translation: CSATTAKGET. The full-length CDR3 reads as CSATTAKGETQYF.

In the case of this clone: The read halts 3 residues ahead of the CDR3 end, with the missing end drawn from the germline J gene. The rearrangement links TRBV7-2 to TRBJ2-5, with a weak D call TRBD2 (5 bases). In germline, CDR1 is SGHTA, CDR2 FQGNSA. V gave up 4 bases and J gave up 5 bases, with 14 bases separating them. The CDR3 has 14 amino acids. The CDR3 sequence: CASSSVDSRETQYF. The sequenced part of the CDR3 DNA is TGTGCCAGCAGCTCCGTGGACTCCAGGGAGACC. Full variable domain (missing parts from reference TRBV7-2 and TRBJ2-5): GAGVSQSPSNKVTEKGKDVELRCDPISGHTALYWYRQSLGQGLEFLIYFQGNSAPDKSGLPSDRFSAERTGGSVSTLTIQRTQQEDSAVYLCASSSVDSRETQYFGPGTRLLVL.

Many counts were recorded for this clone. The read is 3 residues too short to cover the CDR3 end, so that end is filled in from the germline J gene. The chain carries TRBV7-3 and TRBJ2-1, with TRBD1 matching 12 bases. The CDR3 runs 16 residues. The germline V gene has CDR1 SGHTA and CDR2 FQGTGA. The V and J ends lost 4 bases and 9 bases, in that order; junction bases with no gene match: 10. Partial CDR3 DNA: TGTGCCAGCAGCTCCTTCGGGGGGACAGGGGGCAGTGAG. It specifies CASSSFGGTGGSE. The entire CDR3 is CASSSFGGTGGSEQFF.

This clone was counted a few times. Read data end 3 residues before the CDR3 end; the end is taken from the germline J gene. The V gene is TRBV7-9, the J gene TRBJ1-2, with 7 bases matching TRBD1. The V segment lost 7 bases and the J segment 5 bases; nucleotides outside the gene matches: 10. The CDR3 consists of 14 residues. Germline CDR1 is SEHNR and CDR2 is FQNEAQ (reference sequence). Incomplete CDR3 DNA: TGTGCCAGCAACCGGGACAGAGGGGGATATGGC. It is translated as CASNRDRGGYG. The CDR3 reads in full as CASNRDRGGYGYTF.

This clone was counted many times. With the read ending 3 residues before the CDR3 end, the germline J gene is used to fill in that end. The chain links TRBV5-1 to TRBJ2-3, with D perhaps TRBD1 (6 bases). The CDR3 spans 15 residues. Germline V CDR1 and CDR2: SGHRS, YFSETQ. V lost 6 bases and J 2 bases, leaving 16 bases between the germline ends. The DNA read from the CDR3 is TGCGCCAGCAATCTTGGATGGGGGCTCACAGATACG. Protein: CASNLGWGLTDT. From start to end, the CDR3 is CASNLGWGLTDTQYF.